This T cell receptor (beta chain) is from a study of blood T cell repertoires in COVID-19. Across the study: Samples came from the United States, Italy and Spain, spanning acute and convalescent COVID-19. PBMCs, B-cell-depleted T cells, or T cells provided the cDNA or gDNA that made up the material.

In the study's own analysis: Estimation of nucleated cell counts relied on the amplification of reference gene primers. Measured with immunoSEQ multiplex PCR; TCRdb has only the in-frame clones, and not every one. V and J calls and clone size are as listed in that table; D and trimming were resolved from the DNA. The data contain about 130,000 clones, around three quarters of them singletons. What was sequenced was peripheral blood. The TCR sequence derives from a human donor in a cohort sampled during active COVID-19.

The CDR3 is CASSELDRVVEKLFF. Here the CDR3 DNA reads TGTGCCAGCAGCGAACTCGACAGGGTGGTTGAAAAACTGTTTTTT. The chain couples TRBV9 to TRBJ1-4, with 7 bases fitting TRBD1. Germline V CDR1 and CDR2: SGDLS, YYNGEE. The length of the CDR3 is 15 residues. With 3 bases clipped from V and 7 bases from J, the junction kept 9 bases outside the gene matches.